What follows are 15 T cell receptor beta chains derived from one specimen sequenced in a study of cytomegalovirus exposure and HLA in healthy donors (dated by TCRdb to 2017 to 2019). The library was prepared using the immunoSEQ multiplex PCR assay. Drawn from immuneACCESS, this table holds only the in-frame rearrangements with V and J called that TCRdb kept. Clones are partly lost; checked studies trace under half to an unresolved V gene and leave the rest unexplained. The sample profile shows some 170,000 clones; around nine tenths of them were found once. Under 3.5% of the sample is held by the ten biggest clonotypes. Sequencing was carried out using PBMCs. These receptors all stem from a man aged 18 to 35 in good health and CMV-seropositive.

The chain uses TRBV5-1 and TRBJ1-1; D is ambiguous. This CDR3 comprises 13 residues. Deletions cut 5 bases from V and 0 bases from J, with 8 bases between. Per the germline V gene, CDR1 is SGHRS and CDR2 is YFSETQ. The chain's CDR3 is CASSSTLNTEAFF. For the CDR3, the DNA is TGCGCCAGCAGTTCGACTTTGAACACTGAAGCTTTCTTT.

This chain joins TRBV7-2 and TRBJ2-7; 9 bases map to TRBD2. From germline, CDR1 is SGHTA and CDR2 FQGNSA. The CDR3 runs to 17 residues. Trimming cost V 5 bases and J 2 bases; bases outside gene matches: 13. The CDR3 bases are TGTGCCAGCAGCCTTTCTTCGACTAGCGGCAAAACCTACGAGCAGTACTTC. Protein product: CASSLSSTSGKTYEQYF.

V and J are TRBV4-2 and TRBJ1-1, with D possibly TRBD1 on 5 matching bases. The CDR3 contains 16 residues. Germline V lookup: CDR1 LGHNA, CDR2 YNFKEQ. The V gene lost 2 bases and the J gene lost 4 bases, with 17 bases spanning the gap. CDR3 coding DNA: TGTGCCAGCAGCCAAATGCGAGCACAGGTGGGCACTGAAGCTTTCTTT. Protein product: CASSQMRAQVGTEAFF.

The V call is TRBV9, the J call TRBJ1-1, with 8 bases that match TRBD1. The germline gives CDR1 SGDLS, CDR2 YYNGEE. With V trimmed by 4 bases and J by 4 bases, 9 bases remained unmatched. This CDR3 has 15 residues. This chain's CDR3 is CASSSQTGDGTEAFF. The CDR3 DNA reads TGTGCCAGCAGCTCCCAGACAGGGGATGGCACTGAAGCTTTCTTT.

The V call is TRBV5-1, the J call TRBJ2-1; a possible D gene is TRBD1 (5 bases). Looked up from germline, CDR1 is SGHRS and CDR2 is YFSETQ. The CDR3 totals 12 residues. With 2 bases removed from V and 8 bases from J, the gap between germline ends came to 8 bases. DNA of the CDR3: TGCGCCAGCAGCTTCGACAGCGATGAGCAGTTCTTC. Translating gives CASSFDSDEQFF.

The sample holds a few counts of this clone. The gene calls are TRBV28 and TRBJ2-7; 7 bases fit TRBD1. The V gene's germline CDR1 is MDHEN and CDR2 SYDVKM. V shed 8 bases and J 6 bases; nucleotides not matched to a gene: 7. CDR3 length: 12 amino acids. The DNA for the CDR3 is TGTGCCAGCCAAGGGGGCTTGAGCGAGCAGTACTTC. Protein sequence: CASQGGLSEQYF.

CDR3: CASSQDRWSSGNTIYF. The CDR3 DNA is TGTGCCAGCAGCCAAGATAGGTGGAGCTCTGGAAACACCATATATTTT. The V and J genes are TRBV14 and TRBJ1-3; no firm D call. V was cut by 0 bases and J by 0 bases, with 9 bases left in between. This CDR3 comprises 16 residues. Germline V gene sequence: CDR1 SGHDN, CDR2 FVKESK.

The chain recombines TRBV5-1 with TRBJ2-1; 7 nucleotides line up with TRBD2. Germline V gives CDR1 SGHRS, CDR2 YFSETQ. After removal of 4 bases from V and 0 bases from J, the junction contained 4 bases not matched to a gene. This CDR3 has 15 residues. CDR3 bases: TGCGCCAGCAGCCGGCGGGAGACCTCCTACAATGAGCAGTTCTTC. Encoded protein: CASSRRETSYNEQFF.

The genes are TRBV2 and TRBJ1-2; 9 nucleotides line up with TRBD1. The CDR3 consists of 14 residues. J gave up 3 bases and V 6 bases, and 5 bases lay outside the gene matches. Germline V gives CDR1 SNHLY, CDR2 FYNNEI. Written as DNA, the CDR3 is TGTGCCAGCAGGGGGACAGGGTTGTACTATGGCTACACCTTC. Translation gives CASRGTGLYYGYTF.

The genes are TRBV4-1 and TRBJ1-5, with a weak D call TRBD1 (5 bases). The V gene lost 0 bases and the J gene lost 7 bases, with 16 bases spanning the gap. CDR1 is MGHRA, CDR2 YSYEKL, per germline. The CDR3 sequence is 16 residues long. The CDR3 loop reads CASSQDGRAGRQPQHF. In nucleotides, the CDR3 is TGCGCCAGCAGCCAAGATGGGAGGGCAGGGCGGCAGCCCCAGCATTTT.

This clone was observed a few times. The rearrangement joins TRBV5-1 to TRBJ2-7; 9 nucleotides line up with TRBD1. Per the germline V gene, CDR1 is SGHRS and CDR2 is YFSETQ. V lost 3 bases, J lost 6 bases, and 7 bases stayed unmatched. This CDR3 contains 14 residues. Here the CDR3 DNA reads TGCGCCAGCAGCTCCGGGACAGGGCGGGTCGAGCAGTACTTC. Translation gives CASSSGTGRVEQYF.

The rearrangement uses TRBV14 and TRBJ2-5, with TRBD1 matching over 7 bases. V gave up 4 bases and J gave up 3 bases; unmatched junction bases: 8. The V gene's germline CDR1 is SGHDN and CDR2 FVKESK. The CDR3 length is 15 residues. The CDR3 region is CASSLLGTDKETQYF. The CDR3 DNA reads TGTGCCAGCAGCCTCCTCGGGACAGACAAAGAGACCCAGTACTTC.

The chain has TRBV6-6 and TRBJ2-3; TRBD1 might be the D (5 bases). Per germline, CDR1 MNHNY and CDR2 SVGAGI (reference sequence). Trimming took 11 bases from V and 9 from J, leaving 15 bases between them. This CDR3 contains 11 residues. CDR3 DNA: TGTGCCGGAAAGAAGGGGTTCACGCAGTATTTT. The encoded protein is CAGKKGFTQYF.

The chain combines TRBV5-5 with TRBJ1-1; D not resolved. Germline CDR1 SGHKS, CDR2 YYEKEE (reference sequence). The CDR3 contains 12 residues. The V and J ends lost 1 base and 4 bases respectively, with 5 bases between them. The CDR3 loop reads CASSLQVTEAFF. The CDR3 DNA sequence: TGTGCCAGCAGCTTGCAGGTCACTGAAGCTTTCTTT.

The V gene is TRBV11-1, the J gene TRBJ1-2, with D possibly TRBD1 on 5 matching bases. Germline CDR1 is SGHAT and CDR2 is FQDESV (reference sequence). This CDR3 is built from 17 residues. The germline V and J ends were trimmed by 5 bases and 7 bases, with 26 bases remaining between them. CDR3 sequence reads: CASSPFPPEGPRPGYTF. As DNA, the CDR3 is TGTGCCAGCAGCCCGTTTCCCCCGGAGGGGCCGCGGCCTGGCTACACCTTC.